Below are 4 T cell receptor beta chains sequenced from a single sample in a study of blood T cell repertoires in COVID-19. The data were produced by immunoSEQ multiplex PCR, yet TCRdb's version contains in-frame clones alone and is incomplete. The sample has approximately 270,000 clones; approximately 90% are singletons. The specimen sequenced was PBMCs or T cells enriched from blood (not recorded which). Receptors were obtained from a man aged 40-50 years who had recovered from COVID-19.

The DNA for the CDR3 is TGTGCCAGCAGCTTGGGAACCACAGGGGAGCCGGAAGCTTTCTTT. Residues: CASSLGTTGEPEAFF. J is TRBJ1-1 and V is TRBV11-2, with 7 bases fitting TRBD1. There are 15 residues in the CDR3. V gave up 3 bases and J gave up 8 bases; unmatched junction bases: 12. Germline-derived CDR1 and CDR2 are SGHAT and FQNNGV.

The rearrangement uses TRBV12-1 and TRBJ2-2; the tabulated D call, TRBD2, remains unverified against the DNA. TRBV12-1 is noted as a pseudogene. The CDR3 runs 16 residues. CDR3: CASSRRTRGNTGELFF. The CDR3 nucleotides read TGTGCCAGCAGCCGTAGGACTAGGGGAAACACCGGGGAGCTGTTTTTT.

The rearrangement uses TRBV9 and TRBJ2-5; D is possibly TRBD1 (7 bases). V was pared by 0 bases and J by 5 bases, with 20 bases between. The CDR3 length is 17 residues. Germline V lookup: CDR1 SGDLS, CDR2 YYNGEE. The CDR3 loop is CASSVGVGGGMAETQYF. In DNA form, the CDR3 reads TGTGCCAGCAGCGTAGGGGTTGGAGGGGGCATGGCGGAGACCCAGTACTTC.

The chain recombines TRBV2 with TRBJ1-5; D gene ambiguous. Germline V gene data show CDR1 as SNHLY and CDR2 as FYNNEI. Trimming removed 5 bases at V and 4 bases at J, with 9 bases between. The CDR3 consists of 13 residues. CDR3 region: CASSKNSNQPQHF. CDR3 sequence (DNA): TGTGCCAGCAGTAAGAACTCGAATCAGCCCCAGCATTTT.